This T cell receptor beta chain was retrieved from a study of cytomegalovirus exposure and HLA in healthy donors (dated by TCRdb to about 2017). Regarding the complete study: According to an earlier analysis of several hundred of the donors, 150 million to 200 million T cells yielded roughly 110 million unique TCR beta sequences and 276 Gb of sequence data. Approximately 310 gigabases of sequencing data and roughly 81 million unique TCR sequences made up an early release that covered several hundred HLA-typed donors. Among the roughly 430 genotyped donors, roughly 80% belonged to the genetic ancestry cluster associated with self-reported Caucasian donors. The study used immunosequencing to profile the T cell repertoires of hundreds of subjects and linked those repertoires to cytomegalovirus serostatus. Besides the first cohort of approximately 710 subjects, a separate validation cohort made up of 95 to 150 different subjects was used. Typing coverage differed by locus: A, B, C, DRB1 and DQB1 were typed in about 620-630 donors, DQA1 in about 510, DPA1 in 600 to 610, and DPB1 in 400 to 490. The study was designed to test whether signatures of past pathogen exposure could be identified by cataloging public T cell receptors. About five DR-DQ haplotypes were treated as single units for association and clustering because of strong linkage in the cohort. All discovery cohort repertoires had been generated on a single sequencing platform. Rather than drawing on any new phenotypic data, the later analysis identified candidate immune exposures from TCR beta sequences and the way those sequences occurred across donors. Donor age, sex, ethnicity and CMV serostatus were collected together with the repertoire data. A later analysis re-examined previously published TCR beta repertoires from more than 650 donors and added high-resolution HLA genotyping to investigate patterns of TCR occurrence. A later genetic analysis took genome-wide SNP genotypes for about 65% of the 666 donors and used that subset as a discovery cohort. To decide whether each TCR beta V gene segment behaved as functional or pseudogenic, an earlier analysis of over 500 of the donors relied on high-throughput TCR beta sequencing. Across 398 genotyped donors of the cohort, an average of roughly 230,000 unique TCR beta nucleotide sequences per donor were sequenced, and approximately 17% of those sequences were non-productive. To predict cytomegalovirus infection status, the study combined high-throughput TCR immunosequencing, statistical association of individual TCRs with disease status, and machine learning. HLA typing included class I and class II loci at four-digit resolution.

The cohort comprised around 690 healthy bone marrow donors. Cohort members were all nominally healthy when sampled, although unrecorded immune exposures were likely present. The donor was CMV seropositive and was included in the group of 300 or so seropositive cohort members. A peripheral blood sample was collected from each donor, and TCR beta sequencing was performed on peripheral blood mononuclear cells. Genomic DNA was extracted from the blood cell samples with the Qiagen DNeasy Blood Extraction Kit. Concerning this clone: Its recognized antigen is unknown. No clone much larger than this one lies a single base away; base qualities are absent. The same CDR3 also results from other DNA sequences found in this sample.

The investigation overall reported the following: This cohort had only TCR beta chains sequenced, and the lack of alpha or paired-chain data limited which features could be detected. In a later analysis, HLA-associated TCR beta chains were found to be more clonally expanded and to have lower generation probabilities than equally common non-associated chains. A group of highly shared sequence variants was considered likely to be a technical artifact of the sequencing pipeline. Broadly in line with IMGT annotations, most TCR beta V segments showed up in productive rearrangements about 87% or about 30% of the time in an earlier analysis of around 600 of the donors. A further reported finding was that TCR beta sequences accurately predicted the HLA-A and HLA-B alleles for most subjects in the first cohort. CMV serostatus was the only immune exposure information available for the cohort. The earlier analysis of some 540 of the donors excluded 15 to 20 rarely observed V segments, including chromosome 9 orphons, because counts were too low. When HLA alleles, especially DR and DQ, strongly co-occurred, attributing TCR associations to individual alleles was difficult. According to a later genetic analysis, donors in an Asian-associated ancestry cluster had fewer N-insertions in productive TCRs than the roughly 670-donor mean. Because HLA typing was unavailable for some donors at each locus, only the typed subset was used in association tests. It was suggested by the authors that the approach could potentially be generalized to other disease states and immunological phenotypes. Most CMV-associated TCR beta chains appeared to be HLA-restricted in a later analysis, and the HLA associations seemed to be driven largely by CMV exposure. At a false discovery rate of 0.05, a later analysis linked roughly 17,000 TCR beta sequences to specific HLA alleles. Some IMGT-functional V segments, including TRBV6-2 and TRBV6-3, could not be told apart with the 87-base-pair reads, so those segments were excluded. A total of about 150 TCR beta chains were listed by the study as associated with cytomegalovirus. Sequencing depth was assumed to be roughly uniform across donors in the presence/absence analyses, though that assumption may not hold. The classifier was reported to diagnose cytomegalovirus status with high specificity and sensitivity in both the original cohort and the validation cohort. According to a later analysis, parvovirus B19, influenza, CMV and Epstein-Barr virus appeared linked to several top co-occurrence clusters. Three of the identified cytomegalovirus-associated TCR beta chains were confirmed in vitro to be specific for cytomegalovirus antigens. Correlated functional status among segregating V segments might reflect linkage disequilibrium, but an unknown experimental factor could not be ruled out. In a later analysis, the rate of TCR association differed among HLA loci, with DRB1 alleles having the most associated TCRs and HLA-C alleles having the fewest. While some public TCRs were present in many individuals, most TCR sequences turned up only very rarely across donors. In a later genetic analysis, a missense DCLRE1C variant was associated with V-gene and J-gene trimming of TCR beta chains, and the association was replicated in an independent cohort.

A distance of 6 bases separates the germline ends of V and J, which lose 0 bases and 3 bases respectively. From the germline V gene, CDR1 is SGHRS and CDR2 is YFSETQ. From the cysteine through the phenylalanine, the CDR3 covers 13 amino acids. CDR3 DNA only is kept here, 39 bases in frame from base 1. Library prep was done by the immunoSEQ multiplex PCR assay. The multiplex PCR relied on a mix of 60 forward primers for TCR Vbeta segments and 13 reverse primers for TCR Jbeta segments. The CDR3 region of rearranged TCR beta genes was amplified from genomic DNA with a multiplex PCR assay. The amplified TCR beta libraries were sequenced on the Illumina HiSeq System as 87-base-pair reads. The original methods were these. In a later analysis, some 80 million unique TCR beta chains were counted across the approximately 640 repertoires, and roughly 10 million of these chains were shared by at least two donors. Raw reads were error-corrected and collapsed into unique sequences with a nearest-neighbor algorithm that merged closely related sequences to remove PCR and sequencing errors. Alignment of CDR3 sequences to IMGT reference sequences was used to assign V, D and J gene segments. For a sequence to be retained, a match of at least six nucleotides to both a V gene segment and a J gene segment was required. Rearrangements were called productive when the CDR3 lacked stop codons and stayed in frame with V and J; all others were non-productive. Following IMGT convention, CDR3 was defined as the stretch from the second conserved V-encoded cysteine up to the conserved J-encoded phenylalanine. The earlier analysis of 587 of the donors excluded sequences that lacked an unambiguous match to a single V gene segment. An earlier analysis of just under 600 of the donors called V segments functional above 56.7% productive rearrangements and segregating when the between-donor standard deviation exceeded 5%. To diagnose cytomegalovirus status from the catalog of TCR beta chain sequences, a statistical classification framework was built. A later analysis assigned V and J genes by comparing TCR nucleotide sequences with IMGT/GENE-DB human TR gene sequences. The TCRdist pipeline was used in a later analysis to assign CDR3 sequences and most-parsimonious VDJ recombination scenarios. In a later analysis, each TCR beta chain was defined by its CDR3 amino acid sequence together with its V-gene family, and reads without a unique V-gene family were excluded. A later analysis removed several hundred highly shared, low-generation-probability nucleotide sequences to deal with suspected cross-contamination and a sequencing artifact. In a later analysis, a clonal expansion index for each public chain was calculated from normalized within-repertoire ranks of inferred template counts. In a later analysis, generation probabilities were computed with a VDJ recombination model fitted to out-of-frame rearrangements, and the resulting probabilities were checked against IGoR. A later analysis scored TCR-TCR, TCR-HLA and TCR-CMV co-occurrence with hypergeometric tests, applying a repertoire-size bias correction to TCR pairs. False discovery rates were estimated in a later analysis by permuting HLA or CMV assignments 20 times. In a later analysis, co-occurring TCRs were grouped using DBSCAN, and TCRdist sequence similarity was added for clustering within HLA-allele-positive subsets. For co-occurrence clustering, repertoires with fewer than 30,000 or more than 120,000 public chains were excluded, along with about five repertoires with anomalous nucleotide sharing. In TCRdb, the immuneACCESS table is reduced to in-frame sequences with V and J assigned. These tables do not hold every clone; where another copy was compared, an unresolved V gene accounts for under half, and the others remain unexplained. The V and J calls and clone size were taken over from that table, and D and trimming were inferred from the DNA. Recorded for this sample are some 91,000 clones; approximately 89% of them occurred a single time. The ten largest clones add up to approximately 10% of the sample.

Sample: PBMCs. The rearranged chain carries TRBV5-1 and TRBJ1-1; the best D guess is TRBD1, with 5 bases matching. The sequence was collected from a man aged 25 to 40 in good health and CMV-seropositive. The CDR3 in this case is CASSLAGYTEAFF. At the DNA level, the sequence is TGCGCCAGCAGCTTGGCAGGGTACACTGAAGCTTTCTTT.